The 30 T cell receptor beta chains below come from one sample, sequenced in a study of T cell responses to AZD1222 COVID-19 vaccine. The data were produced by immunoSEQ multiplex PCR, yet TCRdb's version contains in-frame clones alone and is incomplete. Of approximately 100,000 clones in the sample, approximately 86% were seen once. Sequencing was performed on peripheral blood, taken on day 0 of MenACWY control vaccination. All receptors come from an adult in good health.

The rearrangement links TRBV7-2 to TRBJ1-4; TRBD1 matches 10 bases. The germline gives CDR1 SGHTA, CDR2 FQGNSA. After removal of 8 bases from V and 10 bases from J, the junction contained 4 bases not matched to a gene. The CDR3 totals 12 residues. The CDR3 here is CASGTGEGKLFF. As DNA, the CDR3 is TGTGCCAGCGGGACAGGGGAAGGAAAACTGTTTTTT.

In DNA form, the CDR3 reads TGTGCCACCAGTGATTCAGGAGTATCTAATGAAAAACTGTTTTTT. Protein: CATSDSGVSNEKLFF. The chain combines TRBV24-1 with TRBJ1-4, with D uncertain. CDR3 size: 15 residues. The V gene lost 2 bases and the J gene lost 3 bases, with 9 bases spanning the gap. Germline CDR1 KGHDR, CDR2 SFDVKD.

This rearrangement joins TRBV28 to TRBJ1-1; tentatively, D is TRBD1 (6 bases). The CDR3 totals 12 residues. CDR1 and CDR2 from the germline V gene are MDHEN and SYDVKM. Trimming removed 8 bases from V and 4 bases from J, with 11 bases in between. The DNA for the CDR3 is TGTGCCAGCGGGACCAGGGGCACTGAAGCTTTCTTT. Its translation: CASGTRGTEAFF. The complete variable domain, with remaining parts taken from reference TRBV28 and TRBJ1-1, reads DVKVTQSSRYLVKRTGEKVFLECVQDMDHENMFWYRQDPGLGLRLIYFSYDVKMKEKGDIPEGYSVSREKKERFSLILESASTNQTSMYLCASGTRGTEAFFGQGTRLTVV.

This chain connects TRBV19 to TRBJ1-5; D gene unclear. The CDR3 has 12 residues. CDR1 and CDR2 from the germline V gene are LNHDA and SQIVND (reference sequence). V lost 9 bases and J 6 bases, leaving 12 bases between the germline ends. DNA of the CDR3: TGTGCCAGCGCCCTCGGAGGTCAGCCCCAGCATTTT. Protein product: CASALGGQPQHF.

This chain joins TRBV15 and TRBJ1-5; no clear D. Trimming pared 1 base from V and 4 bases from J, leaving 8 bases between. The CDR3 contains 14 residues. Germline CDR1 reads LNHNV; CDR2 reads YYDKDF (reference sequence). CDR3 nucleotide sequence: TGTGCCACCAGCAGAGCCGGAGCGAATCAGCCCCAGCATTTT. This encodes CATSRAGANQPQHF. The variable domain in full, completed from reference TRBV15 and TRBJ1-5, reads DAMVIQNPRYQVTQFGKPVTLSCSQTLNHNVMYWYQQKSSQAPKLLFHYYDKDFNNEADTPDNFQSRRPNTSFCFLDIRSPGLGDTAMYLCATSRAGANQPQHFGDGTRLSIL.

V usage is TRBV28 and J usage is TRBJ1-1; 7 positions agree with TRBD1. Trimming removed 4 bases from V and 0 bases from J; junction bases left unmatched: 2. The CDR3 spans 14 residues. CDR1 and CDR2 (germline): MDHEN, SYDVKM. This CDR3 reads CASSSGQVNTEAFF. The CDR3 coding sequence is TGTGCCAGCAGTTCTGGACAGGTGAACACTGAAGCTTTCTTT.

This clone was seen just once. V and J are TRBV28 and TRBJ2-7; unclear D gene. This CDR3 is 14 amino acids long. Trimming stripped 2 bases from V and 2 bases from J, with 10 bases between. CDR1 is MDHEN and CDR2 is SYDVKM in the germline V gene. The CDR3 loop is CASSLGPTAYEQYF. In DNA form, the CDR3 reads TGTGCCAGCAGTTTAGGGCCTACTGCCTACGAGCAGTACTTC.

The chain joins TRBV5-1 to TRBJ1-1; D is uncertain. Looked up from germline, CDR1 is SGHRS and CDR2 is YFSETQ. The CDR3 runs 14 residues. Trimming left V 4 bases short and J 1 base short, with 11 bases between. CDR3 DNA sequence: TGCGCCAGCAGCGCCCTACAGCAGAACACTGAAGCTTTCTTT. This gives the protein CASSALQQNTEAFF.

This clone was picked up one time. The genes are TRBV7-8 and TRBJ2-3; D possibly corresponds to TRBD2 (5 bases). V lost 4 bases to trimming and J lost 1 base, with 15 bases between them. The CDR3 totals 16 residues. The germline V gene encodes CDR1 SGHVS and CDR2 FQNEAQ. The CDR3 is CASSWSSGSGTDTQYF. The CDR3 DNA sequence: TGTGCCAGCAGCTGGTCGTCGGGGTCGGGCACAGATACGCAGTATTTT.

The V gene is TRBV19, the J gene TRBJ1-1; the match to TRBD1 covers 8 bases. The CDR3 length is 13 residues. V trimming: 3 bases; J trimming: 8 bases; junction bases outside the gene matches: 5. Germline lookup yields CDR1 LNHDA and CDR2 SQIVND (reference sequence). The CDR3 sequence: CASSIDYRGEAFF. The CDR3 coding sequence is TGTGCCAGTAGTATCGATTACAGGGGGGAAGCTTTCTTT. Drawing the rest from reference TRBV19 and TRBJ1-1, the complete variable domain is DGGITQSPKYLFRKEGQNVTLSCEQNLNHDAMYWYRQDPGQGLRLIYYSQIVNDFQKGDIAEGYSVSREKKESFPLTVTSAQKNPTAFYLCASSIDYRGEAFFGQGTRLTVV.

The DNA of the CDR3 is TGTGCCAGCAGTTTTGGGACTAGGGGGGAGACCCAGTACTTC. This codes for CASSFGTRGETQYF. This chain joins TRBV27 and TRBJ2-5; 8 bases match TRBD2. The length of the CDR3 is 14 residues. Germline values: CDR1 MNHEY, CDR2 SMNVEV (reference sequence). V was pared by 3 bases and J by 5 bases, with 5 bases of the junction left unmatched.

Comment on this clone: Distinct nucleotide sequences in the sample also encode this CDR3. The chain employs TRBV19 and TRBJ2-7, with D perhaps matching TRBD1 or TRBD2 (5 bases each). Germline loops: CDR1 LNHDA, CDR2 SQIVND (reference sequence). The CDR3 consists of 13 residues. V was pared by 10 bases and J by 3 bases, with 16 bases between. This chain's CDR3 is CATRRGSFYEQYF. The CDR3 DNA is TGTGCCACCCGTCGGGGCAGTTTCTACGAGCAGTACTTC.

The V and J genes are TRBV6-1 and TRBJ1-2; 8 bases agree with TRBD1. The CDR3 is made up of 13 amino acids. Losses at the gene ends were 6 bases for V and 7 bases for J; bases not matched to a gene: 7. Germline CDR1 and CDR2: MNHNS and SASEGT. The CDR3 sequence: CASSAQGASGYTF. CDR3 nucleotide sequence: TGTGCCAGCAGCGCCCAGGGGGCTTCTGGCTACACCTTC.

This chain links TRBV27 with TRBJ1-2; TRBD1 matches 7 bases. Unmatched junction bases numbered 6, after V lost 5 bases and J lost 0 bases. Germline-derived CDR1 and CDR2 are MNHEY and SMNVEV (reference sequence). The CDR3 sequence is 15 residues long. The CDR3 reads CASSRQGRTNYGYTF. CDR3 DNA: TGTGCCAGCAGTCGACAGGGTCGGACTAACTATGGCTACACCTTC.

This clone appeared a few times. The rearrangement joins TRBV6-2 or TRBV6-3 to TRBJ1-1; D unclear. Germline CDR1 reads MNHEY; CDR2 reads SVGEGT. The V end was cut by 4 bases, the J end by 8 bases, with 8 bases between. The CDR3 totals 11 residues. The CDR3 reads CASSWGMEAFF. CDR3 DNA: TGTGCCAGCAGTTGGGGTATGGAAGCTTTCTTT.

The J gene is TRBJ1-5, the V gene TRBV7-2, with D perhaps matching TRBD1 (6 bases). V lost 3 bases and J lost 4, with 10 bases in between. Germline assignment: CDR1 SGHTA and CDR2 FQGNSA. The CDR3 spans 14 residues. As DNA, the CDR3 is TGTGCCAGCAGCTTGGCAGGGGATAATCAGCCCCAGCATTTT. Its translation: CASSLAGDNQPQHF.

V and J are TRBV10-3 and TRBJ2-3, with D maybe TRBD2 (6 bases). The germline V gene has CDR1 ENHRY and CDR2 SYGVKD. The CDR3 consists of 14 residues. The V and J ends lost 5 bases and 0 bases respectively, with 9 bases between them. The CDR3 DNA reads TGTGCCATCAGTAGGAGGGCCAGCACAGATACGCAGTATTTT. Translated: CAISRRASTDTQYF.

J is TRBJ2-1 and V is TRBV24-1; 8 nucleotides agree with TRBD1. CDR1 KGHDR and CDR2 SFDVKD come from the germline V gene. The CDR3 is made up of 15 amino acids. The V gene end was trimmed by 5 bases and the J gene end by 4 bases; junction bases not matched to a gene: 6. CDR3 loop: CATSVRGLDYNEQFF. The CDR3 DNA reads TGTGCCACCAGTGTCAGGGGGCTAGATTACAATGAGCAGTTCTTC.

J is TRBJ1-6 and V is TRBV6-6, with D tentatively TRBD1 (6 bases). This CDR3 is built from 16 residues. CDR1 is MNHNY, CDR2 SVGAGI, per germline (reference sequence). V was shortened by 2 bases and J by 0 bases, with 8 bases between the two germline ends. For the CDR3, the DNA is TGTGCCAGCAGTTACCAGGGGAGCTCCTATAATTCACCCCTCCACTTT. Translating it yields CASSYQGSSYNSPLHF.

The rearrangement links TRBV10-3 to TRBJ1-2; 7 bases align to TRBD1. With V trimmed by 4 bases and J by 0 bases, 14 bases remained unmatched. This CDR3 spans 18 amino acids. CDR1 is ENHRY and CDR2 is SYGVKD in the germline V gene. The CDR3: CAISGLGGQSEANYGYTF. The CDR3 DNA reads TGTGCCATCAGTGGGCTGGGGGGACAGAGCGAAGCTAACTATGGCTACACCTTC.

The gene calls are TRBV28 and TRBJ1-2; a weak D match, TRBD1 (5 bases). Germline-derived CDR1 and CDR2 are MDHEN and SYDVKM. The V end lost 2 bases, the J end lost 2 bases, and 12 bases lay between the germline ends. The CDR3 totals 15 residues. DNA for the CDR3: TGTGCCAGCAGTTTAGGGCAGGGAGTGAACTATGGCTACACCTTC. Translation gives CASSLGQGVNYGYTF.

DNA for the CDR3: TGTGCCAGCAGCCCCCAGCTCCCGCTTCGCAATGAGCAGTTCTTC. Translated: CASSPQLPLRNEQFF. This chain connects TRBV4-2 to TRBJ2-1; D is ambiguous. The germline V gene has CDR1 LGHNA and CDR2 YNFKEQ. Trimming took 4 bases from V and 6 from J, leaving 16 bases between them. This CDR3 has 15 amino acids.

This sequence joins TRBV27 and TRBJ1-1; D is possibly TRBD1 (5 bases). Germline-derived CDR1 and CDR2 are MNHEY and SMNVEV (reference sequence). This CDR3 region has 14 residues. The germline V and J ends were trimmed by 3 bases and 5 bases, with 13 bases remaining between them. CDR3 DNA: TGTGCCAGCAGTTTTAACCCGGGGGGGACTGAAGCTTTCTTT. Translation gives CASSFNPGGTEAFF.

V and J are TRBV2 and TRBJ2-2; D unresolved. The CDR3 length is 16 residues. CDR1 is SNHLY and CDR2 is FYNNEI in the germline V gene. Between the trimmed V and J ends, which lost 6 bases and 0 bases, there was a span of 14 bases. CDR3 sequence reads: CASSQLGGPNTGELFF. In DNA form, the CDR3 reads TGTGCCAGCAGCCAGCTGGGTGGCCCGAACACCGGGGAGCTGTTTTTT.

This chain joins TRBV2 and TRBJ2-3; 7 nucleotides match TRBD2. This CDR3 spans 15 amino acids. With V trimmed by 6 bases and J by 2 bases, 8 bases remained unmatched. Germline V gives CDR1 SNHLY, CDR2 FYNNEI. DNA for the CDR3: TGTGCCAGCAGCCGAGAGCGGGGCCTCACAGATACGCAGTATTTT. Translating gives CASSRERGLTDTQYF.

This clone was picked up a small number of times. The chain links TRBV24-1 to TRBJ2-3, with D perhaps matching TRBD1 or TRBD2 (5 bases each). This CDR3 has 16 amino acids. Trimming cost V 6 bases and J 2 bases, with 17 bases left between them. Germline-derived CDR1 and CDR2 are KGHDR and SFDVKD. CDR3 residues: CATSFSGQMSTDTQYF. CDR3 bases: TGTGCCACCAGTTTCTCGGGGCAGATGTCCACAGATACGCAGTATTTT.

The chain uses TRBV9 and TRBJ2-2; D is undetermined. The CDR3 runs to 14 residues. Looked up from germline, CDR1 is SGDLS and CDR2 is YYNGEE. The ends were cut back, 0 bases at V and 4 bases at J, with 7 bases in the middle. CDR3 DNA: TGTGCCAGCAGCGTAGGGGGTGTCACCGGGGAGCTGTTTTTT. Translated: CASSVGGVTGELFF.

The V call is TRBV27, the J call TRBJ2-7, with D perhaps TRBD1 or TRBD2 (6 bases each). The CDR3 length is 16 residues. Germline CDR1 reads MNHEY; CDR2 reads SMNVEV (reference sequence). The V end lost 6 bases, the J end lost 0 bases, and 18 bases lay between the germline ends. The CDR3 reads CASRRTAGGLSYEQYF. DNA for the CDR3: TGTGCCAGCAGGCGAACTGCCGGGGGCCTCTCCTACGAGCAGTACTTC.

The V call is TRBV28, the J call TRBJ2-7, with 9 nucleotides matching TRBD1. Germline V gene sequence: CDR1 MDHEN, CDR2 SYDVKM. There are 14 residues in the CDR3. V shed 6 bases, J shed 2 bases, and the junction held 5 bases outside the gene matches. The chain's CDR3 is CASSRTGDTYEQYF. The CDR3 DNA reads TGTGCCAGCAGCCGGACAGGGGATACCTACGAGCAGTACTTC. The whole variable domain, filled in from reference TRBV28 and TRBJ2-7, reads DVKVTQSSRYLVKRTGEKVFLECVQDMDHENMFWYRQDPGLGLRLIYFSYDVKMKEKGDIPEGYSVSREKKERFSLILESASTNQTSMYLCASSRTGDTYEQYFGPGTRLTVT.

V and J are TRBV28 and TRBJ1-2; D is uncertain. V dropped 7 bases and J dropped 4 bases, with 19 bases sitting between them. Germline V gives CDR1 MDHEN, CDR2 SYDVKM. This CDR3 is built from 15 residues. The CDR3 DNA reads TGTGCCAGCAACTCAGGAGGAACAGAAGTCTATGGCTACACCTTC. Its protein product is CASNSGGTEVYGYTF.